The table lists the clone carrying this T cell receptor (beta chain) with a few counts. The data were taken from a study of blood T cell repertoires in COVID-19. The wider study: Samples taken during acute and convalescent COVID-19 were collected in the United States, Italy and Spain. The analysed material was cDNA or gDNA that came from T cells, B-cell-depleted T cells, or PBMCs.

Germline V gives CDR1 KGHSH, CDR2 LQKENI. The CDR3 has 12 amino acids. V was trimmed by 6 bases and J by 3 bases, leaving 8 bases between them. This table comes from immunoSEQ multiplex PCR, and its TCRdb copy is limited to in-frame clones, with some not included. The sample gives under 200,000 clones, around 90% of which show up once; nearly 0.55% is in the top ten. V and J are TRBV18 and TRBJ1-2; D remains unclear. Sequencing was performed on peripheral blood. This receptor was taken from a man between 45 and 60 years old with acute or convalescent COVID-19. The CDR3 bases are TGTGCCAGCTCCAGCGACGACTATGGCTACACCTTC. It encodes CASSSDDYGYTF. Drawing the rest from reference TRBV18 and TRBJ1-2, the complete variable domain is NAGVMQNPRHLVRRRGQEARLRCSPMKGHSHVYWYRQLPEEGLKFMVYLQKENIIDESGMPKERFSAEFPKEGPSILRIQQVVRGDSAAYFCASSSDDYGYTFGSGTRLTVV.